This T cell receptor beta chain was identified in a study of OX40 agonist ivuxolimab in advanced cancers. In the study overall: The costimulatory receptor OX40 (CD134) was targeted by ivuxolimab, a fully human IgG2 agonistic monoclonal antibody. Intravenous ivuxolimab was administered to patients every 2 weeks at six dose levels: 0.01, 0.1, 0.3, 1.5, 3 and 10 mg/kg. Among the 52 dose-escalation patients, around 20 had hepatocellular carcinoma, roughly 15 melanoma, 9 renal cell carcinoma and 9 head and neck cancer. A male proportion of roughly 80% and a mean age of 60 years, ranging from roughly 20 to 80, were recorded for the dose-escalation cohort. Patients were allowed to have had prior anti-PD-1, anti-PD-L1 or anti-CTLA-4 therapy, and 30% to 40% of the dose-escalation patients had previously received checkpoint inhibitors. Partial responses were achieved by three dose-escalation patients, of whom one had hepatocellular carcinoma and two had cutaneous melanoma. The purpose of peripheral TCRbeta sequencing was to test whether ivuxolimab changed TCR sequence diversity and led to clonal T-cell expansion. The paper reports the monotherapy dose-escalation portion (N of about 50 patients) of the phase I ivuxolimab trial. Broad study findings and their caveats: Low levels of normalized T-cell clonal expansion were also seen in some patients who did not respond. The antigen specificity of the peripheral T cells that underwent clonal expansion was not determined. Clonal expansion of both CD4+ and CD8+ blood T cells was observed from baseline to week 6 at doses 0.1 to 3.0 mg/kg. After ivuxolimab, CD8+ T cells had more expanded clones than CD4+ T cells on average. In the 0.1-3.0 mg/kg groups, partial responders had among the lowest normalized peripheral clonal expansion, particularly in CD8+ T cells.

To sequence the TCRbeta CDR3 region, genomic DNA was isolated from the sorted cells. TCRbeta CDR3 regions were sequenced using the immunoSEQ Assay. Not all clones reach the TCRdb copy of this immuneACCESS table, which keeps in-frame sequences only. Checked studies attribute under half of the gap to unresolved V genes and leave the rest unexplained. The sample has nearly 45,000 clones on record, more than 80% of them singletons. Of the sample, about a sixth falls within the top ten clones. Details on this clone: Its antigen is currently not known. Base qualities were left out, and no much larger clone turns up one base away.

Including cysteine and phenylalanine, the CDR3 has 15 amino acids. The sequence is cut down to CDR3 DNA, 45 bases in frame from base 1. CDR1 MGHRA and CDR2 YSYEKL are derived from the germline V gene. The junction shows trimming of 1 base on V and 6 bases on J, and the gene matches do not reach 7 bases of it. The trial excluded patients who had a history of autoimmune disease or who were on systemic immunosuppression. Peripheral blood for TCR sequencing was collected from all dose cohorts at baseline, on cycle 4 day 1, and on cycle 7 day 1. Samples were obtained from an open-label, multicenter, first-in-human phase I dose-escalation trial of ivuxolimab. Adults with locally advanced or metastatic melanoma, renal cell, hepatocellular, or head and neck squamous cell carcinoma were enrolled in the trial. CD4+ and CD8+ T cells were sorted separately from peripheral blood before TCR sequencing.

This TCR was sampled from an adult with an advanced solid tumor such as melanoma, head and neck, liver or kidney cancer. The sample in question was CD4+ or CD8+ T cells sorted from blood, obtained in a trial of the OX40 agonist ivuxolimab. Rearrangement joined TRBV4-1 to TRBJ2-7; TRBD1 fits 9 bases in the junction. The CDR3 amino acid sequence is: CASSQGTGAALEQYF. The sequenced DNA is TGCGCCAGCAGCCAAGGGACAGGGGCTGCCCTCGAGCAGTACTTC.